What follows describes a single T cell receptor (beta chain). Sample treatment: preoperative locoregional IRX-2 cytokine immunotherapy. Patients received preoperative, locoregional IRX-2 cytokine immunotherapy in a phase Ib study. Trimming took off 4 bases at V and 8 bases at J, with 17 bases between the two ends. CDR3 length: 14 residues. Libraries were prepared by immunoSEQ multiplex PCR; TCRdb keeps only in-frame clonotypes and omits some of them. The table has about 98,000 clones, 86% seen once. This specimen comes from a study of preoperative IRX-2 immunotherapy in early breast cancer. The receptor was derived from a human donor with breast cancer. The sequencing here drew on tumor tissue, taken after IRX-2 immunotherapy. V gene TRBV7-1 combines with J gene TRBJ1-2; D not certain. TRBV7-1 is sorted into the ORF group, with uncertain function. The CDR3: CASSLVVGDNGYTF. In DNA, the CDR3 is TGTGCCAGCAGCTTAGTTGTAGGAGACAACGGCTACACCTTC.